This T cell receptor (beta chain) was retrieved from a study of T-cell reconstitution after alpha-beta-depleted transplantation in children. Study conclusions and caveats: A year had passed since transplant, and T-cell counts and diversity by then came mostly from newly produced T cells. Some patients showed high day-60 TCRbeta diversity, which derived from surviving recipient T cells and thymic progenitors.

The J segment lost 4 bases and the V segment lost 4 bases, leaving 12 bases of the junction unmatched. Per germline, CDR1 LNHDA and CDR2 SQIVND (reference sequence). This CDR3 contains 19 residues. Comments on this clonotype: Antigen unknown.

The TCRbeta library incorporated unique molecular identifiers. Each CDR3 protein gets one entry after TCRdb re-called the PCR reads with MiXCR. The table has a few hundred thousand distinct CDR3 sequences, approximately 30% seen once; the top ten hold under 45%. This TCR was sampled from a boy under three years old with Wiskott-Aldrich syndrome, due to receive a stem cell transplant. The rearrangement links TRBV19 to TRBJ2-2; 13 bases map to TRBD2. The sequenced sample was PBMCs, obtained before TCRalphabeta/CD19-depleted stem cell transplant. CDR3 sequence reads: CASSTRGLAGSEGTGELFF. The CDR3 DNA reads TGTGCCAGTAGTACGCGGGGACTAGCGGGATCTGAAGGCACCGGGGAGCTGTTTTTT.